The clone carrying this TCR beta chain has only a few counts. Some clones are missing from TCRdb's copy, which holds only in-frame ones; the method was immunoSEQ multiplex PCR. Counted here are about 190,000 clones, approximately 87% occurring once; the ten biggest clones make up roughly an eighth. CDR1 and CDR2 (germline): SGHRS, YFSETQ. The CDR3 contains 15 residues. The V end lost 0 bases, the J end lost 4 bases, and 14 bases lay between the germline ends. The data are from a study of blood T cell repertoires in COVID-19. This chain connects TRBV5-1 to TRBJ2-7; D is possibly TRBD2 (5 bases). The clonotype comes from a woman aged 70-85 years with COVID-19, enrolled during active disease. The material sequenced was peripheral blood. CDR3 region: CASSLAISSSYEQYF. CDR3 DNA: TGCGCCAGCAGCTTGGCCATCTCTAGCTCGTACGAGCAGTACTTC. The full variable domain, completed using reference TRBV5-1 and TRBJ2-7, is KAGVTQTPRYLIKTRGQQVTLSCSPISGHRSVSWYQQTPGQGLQFLFEYFSETQRNKGNFPGRFSGRQFSNSRSEMNVSTLELGDSALYLCASSLAISSSYEQYFGPGTRLTVT.